The rows below give T cell receptor beta chains drawn from one sample of a study of blood T cell repertoires in COVID-19. TCRdb's copy holds only in-frame clones and misses some; the assay was immunoSEQ multiplex PCR. The table shows about 240,000 clones, with approximately 80% occurring only once. Source material: peripheral blood. The receptors originated from a woman younger than 35 with acute or convalescent COVID-19. Both conserved end residues are part of each CDR3. The D gene is left open where the match is weak. The size of a clone is reported for some rows only, either as once, few or many, or as a class for expanded clones.

cdr3_nt,cdr3_aa,v_call,d_call,j_call,clone_size
TGTGCCAGCTCACCACAGGGACAGGGGAACGACTATGGCTACACCTTC,CASSPQGQGNDYGYTF,TRBV18,TRBD1,TRBJ1-2,-
TGCGCCAGCAGCTCCCCATCGGCGGGGTCTAGTCTCTCTACTGGGGCCAACGTCCTGACTTTC,CASSSPSAGSSLSTGANVLTF,TRBV5-1,-,TRBJ2-6,-
TGTGCCAGCTCATTCTACCAAGGACAAAGAGAGAACACTGAAGCTTTCTTT,CASSFYQGQRENTEAFF,TRBV18,-,TRBJ1-1,-
TGTGCCAGTAGCAACTCTGGAAACACCATATATTTT,CASSNSGNTIYF,TRBV19,-,TRBJ1-3,-
TGTGCCAGCAGTGAGACCGGGACAGGGGTTGGCTACACCTTC,CASSETGTGVGYTF,TRBV28,TRBD1,TRBJ1-2,-
TGCGCCAGCAGCTTCGCAGGGCAAGAGACCCAGTACTTC,CASSFAGQETQYF,TRBV5-1,-,TRBJ2-5,-
TGTGCCAGCACGCAGGGGGCGGCGGGCGAGACCCAGTACTTC,CASTQGAAGETQYF,TRBV7-6,TRBD1,TRBJ2-5,-
TGCAGCGTTGGTGGACTAGCGGGATCCGGGGAGCTGTTTTTT,CSVGGLAGSGELFF,TRBV29-1,TRBD2,TRBJ2-2,-
TGTGCCTGGAGCGAACTGGGACTAGACGGGTCTGAGCAGTTCTTC,CAWSELGLDGSEQFF,TRBV30,TRBD2,TRBJ2-1,few
TGTGCCAGCAGTTACGGCGGGGCCTCTGGAAACACCATATATTTT,CASSYGGASGNTIYF,TRBV6-5,-,TRBJ1-3,-
TGTGCCAGCAGTTTATGGGGACTATGGACCAGGGATGAGCAGTTCTTC,CASSLWGLWTRDEQFF,TRBV27,TRBD2,TRBJ2-1,-
TGTGCCAGTAGCGCGGCAGGGAGGGAGACCCAGTACTTC,CASSAAGRETQYF,TRBV19,-,TRBJ2-5,few
TGTGCCAGCAGTTACTCGATGTCAGGAGGTTACGAGCAGTACTTC,CASSYSMSGGYEQYF,TRBV6-5,-,TRBJ2-7,few
TGTGCCAGTAGTGCAGGACTAGCGGGGACGACCTACAATGAGCAGTTCTTC,CASSAGLAGTTYNEQFF,TRBV19,TRBD2,TRBJ2-1,-